This TCR beta chain stems from a study of T cells in tuberculosis. Study context: This South African cohort compared adolescents with or without latent tuberculosis against adults with active tuberculosis.

Tuberculin skin test and IGRA determined adolescents' latent tuberculosis status at entry. Notes on this clone: The target antigen is unknown.

This CDR3 has 13 residues. CDR1 and CDR2 (germline): GTSNPN, SVGIG (reference sequence). V lost 5 bases and J lost 3; bases outside the gene matches: 5. Libraries were prepared by immunoSEQ multiplex PCR; TCRdb keeps only in-frame clonotypes and omits some of them. Of under 40,000 clones listed, roughly nine tenths are singletons. Study outcomes and limitations: Active tuberculosis patients had shorter CDR3-alpha; the beta difference was nonsignificant.

This TCR was recovered from a donor under 30 with latent tuberculosis or without tuberculosis infection. The chain uses TRBV30 and TRBJ2-3, with TRBD1 matching over 7 bases. Sequences were obtained from PBMCs. In DNA form, the CDR3 reads TGTGCCTGGGATGGACAGGAGACAGATACGCAGTATTTT. Amino acid sequence: CAWDGQETDTQYF.